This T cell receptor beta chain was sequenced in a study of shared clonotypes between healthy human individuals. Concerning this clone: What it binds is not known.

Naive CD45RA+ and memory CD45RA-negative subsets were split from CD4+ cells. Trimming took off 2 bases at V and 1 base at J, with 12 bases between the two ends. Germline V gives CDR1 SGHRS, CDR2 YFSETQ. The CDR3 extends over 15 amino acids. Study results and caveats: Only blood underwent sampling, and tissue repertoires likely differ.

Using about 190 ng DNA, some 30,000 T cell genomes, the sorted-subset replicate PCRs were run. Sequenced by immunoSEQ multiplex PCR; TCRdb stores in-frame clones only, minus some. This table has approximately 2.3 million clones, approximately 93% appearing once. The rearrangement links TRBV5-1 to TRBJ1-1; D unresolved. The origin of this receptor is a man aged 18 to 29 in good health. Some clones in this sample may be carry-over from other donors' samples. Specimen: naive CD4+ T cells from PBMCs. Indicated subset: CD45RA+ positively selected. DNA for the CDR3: TGCGCCAGCAGCTTCAGTCCAGAAAAGAACACTGAAGCTTTCTTT. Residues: CASSFSPEKNTEAFF.